This paragraph covers one TCR beta chain sequence. This record comes from a study of OX40 agonist ivuxolimab in advanced cancers. Overall study: Given to patients was ivuxolimab, an agonistic anti-OX40 (CD134) antibody.

The V gene lost 0 bases and the J gene lost 5 bases, with 17 bases spanning the gap. The CDR3 covers 16 residues. CDR1 and CDR2 (germline): SGHRS, YFSETQ. TCRdb's copy holds only in-frame clones and misses some; the assay was immunoSEQ multiplex PCR. The data contain 70,000 to 95,000 clones, 80% to 90% of them singletons. The V and J genes are TRBV5-1 and TRBJ1-2, with a weak D call TRBD1 (5 bases). This sequence was found in an adult with an advanced solid tumor such as melanoma, head and neck, liver or kidney cancer. Here the sequenced sample was CD4+ or CD8+ T cells sorted from blood, taken in a trial of the OX40 agonist ivuxolimab. The CDR3 nucleotides are TGCGCCAGCAGCTTGGACCGGGCCCAGGGACGGTATGGCTACACCTTC. This codes for CASSLDRAQGRYGYTF. Drawing the rest from reference TRBV5-1 and TRBJ1-2, the complete variable domain is KAGVTQTPRYLIKTRGQQVTLSCSPISGHRSVSWYQQTPGQGLQFLFEYFSETQRNKGNFPGRFSGRQFSNSRSEMNVSTLELGDSALYLCASSLDRAQGRYGYTFGSGTRLTVV.